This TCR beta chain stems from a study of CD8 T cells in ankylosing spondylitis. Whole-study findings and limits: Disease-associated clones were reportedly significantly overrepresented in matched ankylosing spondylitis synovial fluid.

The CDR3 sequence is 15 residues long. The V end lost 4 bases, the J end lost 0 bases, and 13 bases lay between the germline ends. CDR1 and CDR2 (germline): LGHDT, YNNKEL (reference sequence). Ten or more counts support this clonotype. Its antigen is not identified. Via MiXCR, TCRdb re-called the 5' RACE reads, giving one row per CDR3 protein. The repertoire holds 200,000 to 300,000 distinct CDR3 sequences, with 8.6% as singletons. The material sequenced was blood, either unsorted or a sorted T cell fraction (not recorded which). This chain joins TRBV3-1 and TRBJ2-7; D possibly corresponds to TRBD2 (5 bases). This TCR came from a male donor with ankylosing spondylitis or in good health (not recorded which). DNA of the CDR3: TGTGCCAGCAGCCCGGCGGGCCAGAGCTCCTACGAGCAGTACTTC. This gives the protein CASSPAGQSSYEQYF.